This paragraph reports one T cell receptor beta chain. This clonotype was counted many times. Its binding antigen is unknown. No per-base quality is available; no much larger clone lies one base away. Stable Graves' hyperthyroidism was defined as the absence of progression to ophthalmopathy over 18 months of follow-up. Hyperthyroidism patients were newly diagnosed, had a disease duration of under 2 months, and were aged 18 to 65 years. Any patient with an uncontrolled infection, another autoimmune disease, pregnancy or lactation was excluded. Diagnoses were established on the basis of clinical symptoms, serum thyroxine and TRAb, thyroid ultrasound, and orbital computed tomography. PBMCs were separated from under 12 ml of fresh peripheral blood using Ficoll-Paque density gradient centrifugation. Total RNA was extracted with Trizol reagent, and quality was checked on an Agilent 2100 Bioanalyzer. TCR beta CDR3 regions were amplified from RNA transcripts. For the first round of RT-PCR on the TCR CDR3, the HTBI primer set was used together with the Qiagen OneStep RT-PCR kit. Libraries were constructed in a second round of multiplex PCR, after which size selection and purification were performed. The libraries were sequenced on an Illumina HiSeq2000 using paired-end 100 bp reads. On the study's bioinformatics: SOAPnuke was used to process the raw data, with reads discarded if the reads contained adapters or uncalled bases, had a mean Phred below 15, or lacked an exact constant-primer or identifier match. High-quality paired reads were merged using COPE v1.2.5, and each unique nucleotide sequence was defined as a clonotype. MiTCR v1.1 was used to align the clonotypes against IMGT TRBV, TRBD and TRBJ reference segments. Analysis was restricted to V-J combinations with a frequency above 0.0001, which covered 98% to 99.2% of repertoires. A TCS score was defined as the ratio of F50 (clonal expansion) to E x V (chaos), with BLOSUM62-based TCRdist applied between CDR3 peptides within each V-J. Welch's t-statistics and random forest reduced some 510 V-J features to 10 to 15, which were used in a naive Bayes classifier (R e1071). Thyroid-blood repertoire similarity was quantified with the Morisita-Horn index. TCRdb's own reprocessing of the public reads used fastp at Q25 and MiXCR and kept productive beta chains. All rows with the same CDR3 protein become a single entry with the most common DNA and genes. The V and J calls, along with clone size, are taken from TCRdb and not from the paper's own processing. The sample contains over 700,000 distinct CDR3 sequences, 38% of them found a single time. The ten largest clonotypes hold roughly 8.3% of the sample.

The germline ends are 12 bases apart after V is trimmed by 6 bases and J by 4 bases. CDR1 ENHRY and CDR2 SYGVKD were looked up in the germline V gene. The cysteine opens and the phenylalanine closes a CDR3 of 13 amino acids. Left in the record is the CDR3 DNA by itself, 39 bases read in frame from the first base. The entry originates in a study of T cells in Graves' hyperthyroidism and ophthalmopathy (dated by TCRdb to 2018 to 2020). Notes on the research overall: Peripheral blood was collected at initial diagnosis, before any treatment. To identify TCR V-J signatures that set the groups apart, the researchers used a discovery cohort of 100 patients, made up of about 44 with Graves' ophthalmopathy and some 58 with stable Graves' hyperthyroidism. The roughly 100 discovery patients were randomly divided into training and test sets at a 7:3 ratio. The paper reports TCR Vbeta CDR3 sequencing of roughly 140 peripheral blood samples: 43 ophthalmopathy, roughly 80 hyperthyroidism and some 17 progressor patients. Whether ophthalmopathy could be predicted prospectively was tested in an independent validation cohort made up of 18 to 20 hyperthyroidism patients plus 17 patients who later progressed to ophthalmopathy. Thyroid tissue and blood T-cell repertoires from several Graves' hyperthyroidism patients were also compared in the study. After sampling, hyperthyroidism patients received methimazole starting at 30 mg daily, and ophthalmopathy patients received high-dose intravenous methylprednisolone. Broad study findings and their caveats: Most expanded thyroid clonotypes (frequency above 0.001) were also detected in blood, a finding suggesting that blood repertoires may reflect thyroid immune responses. In validation, the model predicted progression to ophthalmopathy a median of 6.5 months before onset, with about 70% sensitivity and almost 75% specificity. Sample size was not statistically predetermined, and investigators were not blinded to group allocation. In cross-validation, a model built on a 13 V-J signature told ophthalmopathy apart from stable hyperthyroidism with 87.88% sensitivity and about 81% specificity, and in testing the same model reached 80%/75%.

This TCR derives from a man between 18 and 35 years old with Graves' hyperthyroidism. Here the chain combines TRBV10-3 and TRBJ1-1, with a tentative D gene TRBD1 over 5 matching bases. The sample was blood. The nucleotide sequence is TGTGCCATCAGGGGGCTGGGAAGCACTGAAGCTTTCTTT. Translated, this gives CAIRGLGSTEAFF.